The 15 T cell receptor beta chains reported below all come from one sample, sequenced in a study of blood T cell repertoires in COVID-19. Here immunoSEQ multiplex PCR was the method, and the copy in TCRdb shows in-frame clones only, minus some. The data contain 150,000 or so clones, more than 80% of them singletons. The specimen was peripheral blood. These receptors were taken from a man in his fifties with acute or convalescent COVID-19.

J is TRBJ2-1 and V is TRBV27, with a weak D call TRBD2 (7 bases). Germline CDR1 and CDR2: MNHEY and SMNVEV (reference sequence). There are 17 residues in the CDR3. Trimming cost V 2 bases and J 5 bases, with 19 bases left between them. The CDR3 nucleotides are TGTGCCAGCAGTTTAGTAGGGGGGGAGGGCCCGAACAATGAGCAGTTCTTC. Protein: CASSLVGGEGPNNEQFF.

The gene calls are TRBV19 and TRBJ1-6; TRBD1 agrees at 7 bases. The CDR3 totals 15 residues. V lost 3 bases and J lost 7; bases outside the gene matches: 6. CDR1 is LNHDA, CDR2 SQIVND, per germline (reference sequence). DNA for the CDR3: TGTGCCAGTAGTATGGACGACAGGGTCAATTCACCCCTCCACTTT. It yields the protein CASSMDDRVNSPLHF.

The CDR3 DNA sequence: TGCGCCAGCAGCCAGAGGCACCCCAATCAGCCCCAGCATTTT. This gives the protein CASSQRHPNQPQHF. V and J are TRBV4-1 and TRBJ1-5; D not certain. The CDR3 totals 14 residues. Trimming cost V 3 bases and J 3 bases, with 9 bases left between them. CDR1 is MGHRA and CDR2 is YSYEKL in the germline V gene.

As regards this clone: The same CDR3 also results from other DNA sequences found in this sample. V usage is TRBV30 and J usage is TRBJ1-5; D remains unclear. The CDR3 has 13 residues. The germline CDR1 and CDR2 sequences are GTSNPN and SVGIG (reference sequence). Trimming stripped 0 bases from V and 2 bases from J, with 5 bases between. The CDR3 DNA is TGTGCCTGGAGTGTGCGGGGCAATCAGCCCCAGCATTTT. As protein: CAWSVRGNQPQHF.

This chain links TRBV28 with TRBJ2-1; D not certain. The germline V and J ends were trimmed by 7 bases and 1 base, with 11 bases remaining between them. Germline loops: CDR1 MDHEN, CDR2 SYDVKM. This CDR3 has 14 amino acids. CDR3 sequence (DNA): TGTGCCAGCACCCTCAGTCCGTCCTACAATGAGCAGTTCTTC. Protein: CASTLSPSYNEQFF.

The V gene is TRBV6-2 or TRBV6-3, the J gene TRBJ2-3, with 7 bases that match TRBD2. The CDR3 consists of 17 residues. From germline, CDR1 is MNHEY and CDR2 SVGEGT. With 2 bases clipped from V and 2 bases from J, the junction kept 10 bases outside the gene matches. This chain's CDR3 is CASSYALGGPVTDTQYF. CDR3 sequence (DNA): TGTGCCAGCAGTTACGCCCTGGGAGGGCCCGTCACAGATACGCAGTATTTT.

The rearrangement joins TRBV7-2 to TRBJ2-3; D not resolved. Trimming took off 0 bases at V and 3 bases at J, with 22 bases between the two ends. CDR1 and CDR2 from the germline V gene are SGHTA and FQGNSA. The CDR3 extends over 19 amino acids. CDR3 protein: CASSLAWSREHRRTDTQYF. The DNA for the CDR3 is TGTGCCAGCAGCTTAGCGTGGTCGAGAGAACACCGCAGGACAGATACGCAGTATTTT. Complete variable domain (other parts from reference TRBV7-2 and TRBJ2-3): GAGVSQSPSNKVTEKGKDVELRCDPISGHTALYWYRQSLGQGLEFLIYFQGNSAPDKSGLPSDRFSAERTGGSVSTLTIQRTQQEDSAVYLCASSLAWSREHRRTDTQYFGPGTRLTVL.

The V call is TRBV5-1, the J call TRBJ2-1, with 7 bases aligning to TRBD1. CDR3 size: 15 residues. Germline V gene sequence: CDR1 SGHRS, CDR2 YFSETQ. V was pared by 5 bases and J by 3 bases, with 8 bases of the junction left unmatched. CDR3 amino acids: CASRKGQSDYNEQFF. CDR3 nucleotide sequence: TGCGCCAGCAGAAAGGGACAGAGCGACTACAATGAGCAGTTCTTC.

The chain uses TRBV27 and TRBJ2-7, with a weak D call TRBD1 (5 bases). Trimming stripped 0 bases from V and 4 bases from J, with 16 bases between. The CDR3 has 16 residues. The germline V gene encodes CDR1 MNHEY and CDR2 SMNVEV (reference sequence). CDR3 DNA: TGTGCCAGCAGTTTATCTAGTATAGTCCCAGGGTACGAGCAGTACTTC. It translates to CASSLSSIVPGYEQYF.

The V call is TRBV14, the J call TRBJ1-3, with D possibly matching TRBD1 (5 bases). CDR1 and CDR2 (germline): SGHDN, FVKESK. V was shortened by 6 bases and J by 4 bases, with 16 bases between the two germline ends. The CDR3 sequence is 15 residues long. CDR3 nucleotide sequence: TGTGCCAGCAGTCCGTGGGCAGGGCTGGGAAACACCATATATTTT. It encodes CASSPWAGLGNTIYF.

This clone showed up just once. CDR3 sequence (DNA): TGTGCCTGGAGCCCAGGGCGGAACACTGAAGCTTTCTTT. Its protein is CAWSPGRNTEAFF. The genes are TRBV30 and TRBJ1-1; a weak D match, TRBD1 (5 bases). V lost 3 bases and J lost 1, with 9 bases in between. Germline CDR1 reads GTSNPN; CDR2 reads SVGIG (reference sequence). The CDR3 sequence is 13 residues long.

The V and J genes are TRBV19 and TRBJ1-4; 9 bases are a match to TRBD1. Per the germline V gene, CDR1 is LNHDA and CDR2 is SQIVND (reference sequence). This CDR3 is built from 16 residues. V lost 3 bases, J lost 5 bases, and 7 bases stayed unmatched. CDR3 amino acids: CASSMGTGPWNEKLFF. The CDR3 DNA sequence: TGTGCCAGTAGTATGGGGACAGGGCCCTGGAATGAAAAACTGTTTTTT.

This chain connects TRBV27 to TRBJ2-7; tentatively, D is TRBD2 (6 bases). CDR1 and CDR2 (germline): MNHEY, SMNVEV (reference sequence). This CDR3 region has 14 residues. The V gene lost 6 bases and the J gene lost 7 bases, with 19 bases spanning the gap. The CDR3 reads CASSLLARGSEQYV. The DNA of the CDR3 is TGTGCCAGCAGCTTACTAGCTCGGGGTAGTGAGCAGTACGTC.

This chain joins TRBV10-3 and TRBJ2-3; the D is unclear. In germline, CDR1 is ENHRY, CDR2 SYGVKD. Between the trimmed V and J ends, which lost 4 bases and 1 base, there was a span of 9 bases. The CDR3 length is 14 residues. CDR3: CAISGEVGTDTQYF. In nucleotides, the CDR3 is TGTGCCATCAGTGGAGAGGTGGGCACAGATACGCAGTATTTT.

The genes are TRBV7-2 and TRBJ2-6; the D gene is possibly TRBD2 (7 bases). CDR1 and CDR2 (germline): SGHTA, FQGNSA. The CDR3 is 19 residues long. Trimming cost V 4 bases and J 2 bases, with 21 bases left between them. The CDR3 protein is CASSSPWGGRETGANVLTF. CDR3 DNA: TGTGCCAGCAGCTCCCCTTGGGGGGGCAGGGAAACTGGGGCCAACGTCCTGACTTTC.